The rows below give T cell receptor beta chains drawn from one sample of a study of blood T cell repertoires in COVID-19. The repertoire was sequenced with immunoSEQ multiplex PCR; TCRdb's copy has only in-frame clones and lacks some. Of hundreds of thousands of clones in the sample, 85% were seen once. Sequencing used PBMCs or T cells enriched from blood (not recorded which). These receptors were obtained from a man aged 40-49 years who had recovered from COVID-19. Both conserved end residues are part of each CDR3. The D gene is left open where the match is weak. Size is stated for part of the rows, as once, few or many counts, or as a class when the clone is expanded.

TRBJ2-7	-	TRBD2	TRBV23-1	CASSQSRGLAQSPSYEQYF	TGCGCCAGCAGTCAATCTAGGGGACTAGCACAATCCCCCTCCTACGAGCAGTACTTC
TRBJ2-7	-	TRBD1	TRBV5-6	CASSLDRGWQYF	TGTGCCAGCAGTCTAGACAGGGGTTGGCAGTACTTC
TRBJ2-7	-	-	TRBV6-5	CASSLLTEAYEQYF	TGTGCCAGCAGTCTTCTGACAGAGGCCTACGAGCAGTACTTC
TRBJ1-1	few	TRBD1	TRBV6-4	CASSVDRATEAFF	TGTGCCAGCAGTGTGGACAGGGCCACTGAAGCTTTCTTT
TRBJ2-6	-	TRBD1	TRBV24-1	CATSQGAGANVLTF	TGTGCCACCAGTCAGGGGGCTGGGGCCAACGTCCTGACTTTC
TRBJ2-1	-	-	TRBV28	CASSPTDDEQFF	TGTGCCAGCAGCCCCACAGACGATGAGCAGTTCTTC
TRBJ2-7	-	-	TRBV28	CASRSQGVYEQYF	TGTGCCAGCAGGTCCCAGGGCGTCTACGAGCAGTACTTC
TRBJ2-7	few	-	TRBV9	CASSPRPDRTYEQYF	TGTGCCAGCAGCCCCCGCCCTGACAGAACCTACGAGCAGTACTTC
TRBJ1-1	-	-	TRBV7-3	CASSSIQGLTEAFF	TGTGCCAGCAGCTCCATACAGGGTTTGACTGAAGCTTTCTTT
TRBJ2-7	-	TRBD1	TRBV6-5	CASSLTGVVSYEQYF	TGTGCCAGCAGTTTAACAGGGGTTGTGTCCTACGAGCAGTACTTC
TRBJ2-7	-	-	TRBV6-1	CASSDGGRGRGKQYF	TGTGCCAGCAGTGACGGAGGACGTGGGAGGGGGAAGCAGTACTTC
TRBJ2-3	once	-	TRBV18	CASSPYSPSTDTQYF	TGTGCCAGCTCACCATATAGCCCCAGCACAGATACGCAGTATTTT
TRBJ1-6	once	TRBD1	TRBV9	CASSSRQGDNSPLHF	TGTGCCAGCAGCTCGCGACAGGGGGATAATTCACCCCTCCACTTT
TRBJ2-7	-	-	TRBV28	CASSPKHRVVSYEQYF	TGTGCCAGCAGCCCTAAACACAGGGTAGTGTCCTACGAGCAGTACTTC
TRBJ2-7	-	-	TRBV9	CASSFRQVDEQYF	TGTGCCAGCAGCTTCAGACAGGTGGACGAGCAGTACTTC
TRBJ2-1	-	-	TRBV28	CASSLGGAEQFF	TGTGCCAGCAGTTTAGGGGGGGCGGAGCAGTTCTTC
TRBJ1-4	few	TRBD1	TRBV6-5	CASSYAGGQPNEKLFF	TGTGCCAGCAGTTACGCCGGGGGACAGCCGAATGAAAAACTGTTTTTT
TRBJ2-6	-	-	TRBV7-9	CASSLQTDKAVLTF	TGTGCCAGCAGCTTACAGACTGATAAGGCCGTCCTGACTTTC
TRBJ2-5	-	TRBD1	TRBV19	CASSINRGSETQYF	TGTGCCAGTAGCATAAACAGGGGTTCGGAGACCCAGTACTTC
TRBJ2-1	-	TRBD2	TRBV18	CASSPGTSGHNEQFF	TGTGCCAGCTCACCAGGGACTAGCGGACACAATGAGCAGTTCTTC
TRBJ2-1	-	TRBD2	TRBV4-1	CASSQGRRLAGNEQFF	TGCGCCAGCAGCCAAGGACGACGCCTAGCGGGGAATGAGCAGTTCTTC
TRBJ2-7	-	-	TRBV28	CASSPRFSPLREQYF	TGTGCCAGCAGTCCCCGGTTCTCTCCCCTCCGCGAGCAGTACTTC
TRBJ2-7	-	TRBD1	TRBV15	CATSSAGGWYEQYF	TGTGCCACCAGCAGTGCAGGGGGCTGGTACGAGCAGTACTTC
TRBJ2-7	-	TRBD2	TRBV6-5	CASASGRGYEQYF	TGTGCCAGCGCATCCGGGAGGGGATACGAGCAGTACTTC
TRBJ2-3	-	-	TRBV9	CASSVDQDTQYF	TGTGCCAGCAGCGTAGATCAAGATACGCAGTATTTT
TRBJ2-5	-	-	TRBV7-2	CASSYTPRTQQETQYF	TGTGCCAGCAGTTACACCCCCAGGACTCAACAAGAGACCCAGTACTTC
TRBJ1-2	-	-	TRBV19	CASSPWGMGRGNYGYTF	TGTGCCAGTAGTCCCTGGGGAATGGGACGGGGGAACTATGGCTACACCTTC
TRBJ2-1	once	TRBD2	TRBV5-1	CASSSGAGTYNEQFF	TGCGCCAGCAGCTCGGGAGCGGGAACCTACAATGAGCAGTTCTTC
TRBJ2-7	-	-	TRBV7-8	CASSPPWLYEQYF	TGTGCCAGCAGCCCCCCCTGGCTTTACGAGCAGTACTTC
TRBJ1-5	-	-	TRBV2	CASSATNRDQPQHF	TGTGCCAGCAGTGCTACCAACAGGGATCAGCCCCAGCATTTT
TRBJ2-1	-	TRBD2	TRBV6-6	CASQRTSGRNEQFF	TGTGCCAGCCAGCGGACTAGCGGACGCAATGAGCAGTTCTTC
TRBJ2-7	once	TRBD2	TRBV7-9	CASSFESVHTSGFSYEQYF	TGTGCCAGCAGCTTCGAGTCGGTCCACACTAGCGGTTTCTCCTACGAGCAGTACTTC
TRBJ1-4	-	-	TRBV21-1	CASSTFRVPF	TGTGCCAGCAGCACTTTCAGGGTGCCCTTT
TRBJ1-3	once	-	TRBV13	CATATREMNTIYF	TGTGCCACGGCAACCCGGGAAATGAACACCATATATTTT
TRBJ2-7	few	TRBD1	TRBV7-2	CASSQDGTAYEQYF	TGTGCCAGCAGCCAAGACGGGACAGCCTACGAGCAGTACTTC
TRBJ2-7	-	-	TRBV7-8	CASSSNAESYEQYF	TGTGCCAGCAGCTCGAACGCGGAATCCTACGAGCAGTACTTC
TRBJ2-1	-	-	TRBV6-2/TRBV6-3	CASSPGQTSYNEQFF	TGTGCCAGCAGCCCCGGACAGACTTCCTACAATGAGCAGTTCTTC
TRBJ2-7	-	TRBD2	TRBV6-5	CASSYSRTSGSDEQYF	TGTGCCAGCAGTTACTCTCGGACTAGCGGGAGCGACGAGCAGTACTTC
TRBJ2-1	-	TRBD2	TRBV29-1	CSVEEREGYNEQFF	TGCAGCGTTGAGGAGCGGGAGGGCTACAATGAGCAGTTCTTC
TRBJ2-7	-	TRBD1	TRBV5-4	CASSLGTDRLYEQYF	TGTGCCAGCAGTTTAGGGACAGACCGTCTCTACGAGCAGTACTTC